Listed below are T cell receptor beta chains from one sample, sequenced in a study of cytomegalovirus exposure and HLA in healthy donors. Repertoires were generated with immunoSEQ multiplex PCR, while TCRdb's copy carries only in-frame clones and drops some. Seen in this sample are around 130,000 clones; the ten most common clones hold approximately 1.5%. Sequencing was done on a sample of PBMCs. Receptors were obtained from a woman aged 40 to 55 in good health and CMV-seronegative. The CDR3 runs from the conserved cysteine through the conserved F or W. Each record gives: CDR3 protein, D gene, V gene, J gene. The D gene is left open where the match is weak.

cdr3_aa: CASGVGVGTDTQYF
d_call: -
v_call: TRBV4-3
j_call: TRBJ2-3

cdr3_aa: CASSLSGLFGELFF
d_call: -
v_call: TRBV5-6
j_call: TRBJ2-2

cdr3_aa: CARSLHCPRTF
d_call: -
v_call: TRBV5-3
j_call: TRBJ1-2

cdr3_aa: CSVHRGGANVLTF
d_call: -
v_call: TRBV29-1
j_call: TRBJ2-6

cdr3_aa: CSAPQVVAAFF
d_call: -
v_call: TRBV20-1
j_call: TRBJ1-1

cdr3_aa: CASSFTGQGRDTQYF
d_call: -
v_call: TRBV25-1
j_call: TRBJ2-3

cdr3_aa: CASSVGATGHEQFF
d_call: -
v_call: TRBV9
j_call: TRBJ2-1

cdr3_aa: CASRVQGASPQYF
d_call: TRBD1
v_call: TRBV6-5
j_call: TRBJ2-3

cdr3_aa: CASSLGHRGTDTQYF
d_call: TRBD1
v_call: TRBV11-2
j_call: TRBJ2-3

cdr3_aa: CATSSRNGVSDEQFF
d_call: -
v_call: TRBV15
j_call: TRBJ2-1

cdr3_aa: CSAQRGNTEAFF
d_call: -
v_call: TRBV29-1
j_call: TRBJ1-1

cdr3_aa: CASSPQGNYGYTF
d_call: -
v_call: TRBV7-9
j_call: TRBJ1-2

cdr3_aa: CASSVASQGNEKLFF
d_call: -
v_call: TRBV9
j_call: TRBJ1-4

cdr3_aa: CAIKPGQGFAEAFF
d_call: TRBD1
v_call: TRBV2
j_call: TRBJ1-1

cdr3_aa: CASSQDQRQTSTDTQYF
d_call: -
v_call: TRBV4-1
j_call: TRBJ2-3

cdr3_aa: CASVTGGSGANVLTF
d_call: TRBD1
v_call: TRBV6-1
j_call: TRBJ2-6

cdr3_aa: CASSLGGSTDTQYF
d_call: TRBD2
v_call: TRBV28
j_call: TRBJ2-3

cdr3_aa: CATYPRLAGTDTQYF
d_call: TRBD2
v_call: TRBV10-3
j_call: TRBJ2-3

cdr3_aa: CASSLAGTDSPLHF
d_call: TRBD1
v_call: TRBV5-1
j_call: TRBJ1-6

cdr3_aa: CASSPSTGNQPQHF
d_call: -
v_call: TRBV11-2
j_call: TRBJ1-5

cdr3_aa: CAISSTVSNQPQHF
d_call: -
v_call: TRBV10-3
j_call: TRBJ1-5

cdr3_aa: CASSFAGTGPTEAFF
d_call: TRBD1
v_call: TRBV9
j_call: TRBJ1-1

cdr3_aa: CASSGIYSNQPQHF
d_call: -
v_call: TRBV19
j_call: TRBJ1-5

cdr3_aa: CASRYGTGQYNEQFF
d_call: TRBD1
v_call: TRBV7-8
j_call: TRBJ2-1

cdr3_aa: CASSSPTTGGNTEAFF
d_call: TRBD1
v_call: TRBV5-1
j_call: TRBJ1-1

cdr3_aa: CASRPGSQGNIQYF
d_call: -
v_call: TRBV7-2
j_call: TRBJ2-4

cdr3_aa: CASSAGPGQWAITEAFF
d_call: TRBD1
v_call: TRBV5-4
j_call: TRBJ1-1

cdr3_aa: CASSRSRGTSATIRMAGELFF
d_call: -
v_call: TRBV18
j_call: TRBJ2-2

cdr3_aa: CASSSRLDREMLYSGNTIYF
d_call: TRBD1
v_call: TRBV7-6
j_call: TRBJ1-3

cdr3_aa: CASSSYRGGNQPQHF
d_call: TRBD1
v_call: TRBV6-5
j_call: TRBJ1-5

cdr3_aa: CASRRGTGAYEQYF
d_call: TRBD1
v_call: TRBV5-6
j_call: TRBJ2-7

cdr3_aa: CASSEKQGLSNQPQHF
d_call: -
v_call: TRBV19
j_call: TRBJ1-5

cdr3_aa: CASSLPWQDTEAFF
d_call: -
v_call: TRBV5-6
j_call: TRBJ1-1

cdr3_aa: CASSLDGEDTEAFF
d_call: -
v_call: TRBV7-2
j_call: TRBJ1-1

cdr3_aa: CASSFPSGGANTGELFF
d_call: TRBD2
v_call: TRBV5-1
j_call: TRBJ2-2

cdr3_aa: CASRRPPGTEAFF
d_call: -
v_call: TRBV7-8
j_call: TRBJ1-1

cdr3_aa: CASSYQGRMKGNTIYF
d_call: -
v_call: TRBV6-6
j_call: TRBJ1-3